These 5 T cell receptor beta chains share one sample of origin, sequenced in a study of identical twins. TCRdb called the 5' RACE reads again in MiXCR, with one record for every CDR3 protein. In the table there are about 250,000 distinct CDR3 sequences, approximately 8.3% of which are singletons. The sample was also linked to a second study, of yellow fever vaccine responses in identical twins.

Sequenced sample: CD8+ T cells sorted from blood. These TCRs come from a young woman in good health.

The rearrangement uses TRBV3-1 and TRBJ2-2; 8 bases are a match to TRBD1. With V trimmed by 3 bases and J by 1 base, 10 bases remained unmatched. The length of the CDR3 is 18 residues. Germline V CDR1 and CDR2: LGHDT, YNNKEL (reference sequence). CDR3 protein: CASSHQSPGTGNTGELFF. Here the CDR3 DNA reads TGTGCCAGCAGCCACCAGAGCCCCGGGACAGGGAACACCGGGGAGCTGTTTTTT.

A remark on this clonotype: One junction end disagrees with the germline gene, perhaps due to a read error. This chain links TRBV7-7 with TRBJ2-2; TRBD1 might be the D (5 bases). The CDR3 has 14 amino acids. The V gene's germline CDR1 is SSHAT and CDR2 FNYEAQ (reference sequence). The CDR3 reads CASSLVQDAGELFF. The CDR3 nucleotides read TGTGCTAGCAGCTTAGTACAGGATGCCGGGGAGCTGTTTTTT.

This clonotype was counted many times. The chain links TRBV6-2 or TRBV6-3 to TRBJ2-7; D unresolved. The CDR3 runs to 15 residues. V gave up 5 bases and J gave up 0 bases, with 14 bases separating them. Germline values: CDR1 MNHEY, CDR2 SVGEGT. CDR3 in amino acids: CASSAPFTYSYEQYF. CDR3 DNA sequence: TGTGCCAGCAGTGCCCCCTTCACTTACTCCTACGAGCAGTACTTC.

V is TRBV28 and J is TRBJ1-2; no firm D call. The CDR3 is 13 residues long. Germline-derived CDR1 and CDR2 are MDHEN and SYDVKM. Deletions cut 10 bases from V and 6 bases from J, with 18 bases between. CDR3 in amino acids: CAMSLAWRDGYTF. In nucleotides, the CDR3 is TGTGCCATGAGCTTGGCCTGGAGGGATGGCTACACCTTC.

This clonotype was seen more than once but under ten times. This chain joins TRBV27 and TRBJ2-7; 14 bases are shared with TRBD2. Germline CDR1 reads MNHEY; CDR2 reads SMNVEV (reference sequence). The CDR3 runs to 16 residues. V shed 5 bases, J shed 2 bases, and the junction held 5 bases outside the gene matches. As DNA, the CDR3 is TGTGCCAGCAGTCTGACTAGCGGGAGGGCCCCCTACGAGCAGTACTTC. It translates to CASSLTSGRAPYEQYF.